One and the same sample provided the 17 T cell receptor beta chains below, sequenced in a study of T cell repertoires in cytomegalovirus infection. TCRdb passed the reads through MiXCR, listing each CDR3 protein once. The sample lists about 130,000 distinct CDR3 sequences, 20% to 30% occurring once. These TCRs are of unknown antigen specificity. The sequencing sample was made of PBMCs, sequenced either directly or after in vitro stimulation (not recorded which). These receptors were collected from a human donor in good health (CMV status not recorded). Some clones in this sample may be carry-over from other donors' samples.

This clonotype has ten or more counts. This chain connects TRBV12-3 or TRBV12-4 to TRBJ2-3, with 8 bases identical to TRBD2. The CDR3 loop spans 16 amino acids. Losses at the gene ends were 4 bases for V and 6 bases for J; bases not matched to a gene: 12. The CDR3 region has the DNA TGTGCCAGCAGTTCCAGCGGGAGTCCCACAGGGGATACGCAGTATTTT. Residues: CASSSSGSPTGDTQYF.

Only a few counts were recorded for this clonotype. CDR3 region: CASSLGGLGDQETQYF. Here the CDR3 DNA reads TGCGCCAGCAGCTTGGGGGGACTAGGTGATCAAGAGACCCAGTACTTC. V usage is TRBV5-1 and J usage is TRBJ2-5; 8 positions match TRBD2. The CDR3 loop spans 16 amino acids. The germline CDR1 and CDR2 sequences are SGHRS and YFSETQ. The junction had 6 bases not matched to a gene; V was cut back by 0 bases and J by 2 bases.

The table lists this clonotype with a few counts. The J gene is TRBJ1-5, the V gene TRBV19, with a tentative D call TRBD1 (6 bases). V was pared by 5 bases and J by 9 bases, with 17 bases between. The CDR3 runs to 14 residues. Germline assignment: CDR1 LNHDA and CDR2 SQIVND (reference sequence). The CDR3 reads CASSPEGGLWPQHF. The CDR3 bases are TGTGCCAGTAGTCCCGAGGGGGGGTTGTGGCCCCAGCATTTT.

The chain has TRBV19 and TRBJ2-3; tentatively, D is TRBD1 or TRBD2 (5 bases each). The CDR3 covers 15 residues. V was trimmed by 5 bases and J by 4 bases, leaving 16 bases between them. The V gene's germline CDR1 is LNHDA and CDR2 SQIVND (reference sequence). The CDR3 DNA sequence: TGTGCCAGTAGTGGAGCGAGGGGTCGCTCAGATACGCAGTATTTT. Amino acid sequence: CASSGARGRSDTQYF.

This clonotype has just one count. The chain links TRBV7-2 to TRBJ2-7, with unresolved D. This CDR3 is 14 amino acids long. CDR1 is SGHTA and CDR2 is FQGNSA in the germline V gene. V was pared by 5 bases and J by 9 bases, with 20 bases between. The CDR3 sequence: CASSPDMATSSQYF. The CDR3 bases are TGTGCCAGCAGCCCAGACATGGCTACGAGTTCGCAGTACTTC.

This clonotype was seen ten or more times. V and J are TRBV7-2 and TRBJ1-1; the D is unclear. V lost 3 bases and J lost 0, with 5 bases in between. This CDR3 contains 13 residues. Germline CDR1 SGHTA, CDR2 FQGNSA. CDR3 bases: TGTGCCAGCAGCTTTATTATGAACACTGAAGCTTTCTTT. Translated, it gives CASSFIMNTEAFF.

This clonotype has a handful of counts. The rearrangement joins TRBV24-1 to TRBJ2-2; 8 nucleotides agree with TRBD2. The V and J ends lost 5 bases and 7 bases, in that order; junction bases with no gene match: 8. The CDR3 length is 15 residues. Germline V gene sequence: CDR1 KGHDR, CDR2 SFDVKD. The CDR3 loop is CATSGTAGGVGELFF. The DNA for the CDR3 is TGTGCCACCAGTGGCACCGCGGGAGGTGTCGGGGAGCTGTTTTTT.

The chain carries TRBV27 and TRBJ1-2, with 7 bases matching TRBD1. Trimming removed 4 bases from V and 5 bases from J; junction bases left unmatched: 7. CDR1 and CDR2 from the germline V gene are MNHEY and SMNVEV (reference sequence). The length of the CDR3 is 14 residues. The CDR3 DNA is TGTGCCAGCAGTTCCCCGGGACAGTCTTATGGCTACACCTTC. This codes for CASSSPGQSYGYTF.

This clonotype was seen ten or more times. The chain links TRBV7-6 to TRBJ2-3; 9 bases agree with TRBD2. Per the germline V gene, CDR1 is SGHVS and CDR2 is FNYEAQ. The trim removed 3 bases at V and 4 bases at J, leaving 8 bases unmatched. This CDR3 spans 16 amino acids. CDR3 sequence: CASSLRSGSGADTQYF. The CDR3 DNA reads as TGTGCCAGCAGCTTGCGTAGCGGGAGCGGAGCAGATACGCAGTATTTT.

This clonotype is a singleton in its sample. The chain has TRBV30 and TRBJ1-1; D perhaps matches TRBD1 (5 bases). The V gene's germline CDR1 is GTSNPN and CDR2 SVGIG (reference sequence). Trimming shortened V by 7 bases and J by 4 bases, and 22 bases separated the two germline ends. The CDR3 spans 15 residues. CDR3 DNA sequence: TGTGCCTTTAGAGGGGACCTAGCTTGGGGCACTGAAGCTTTCTTT. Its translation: CAFRGDLAWGTEAFF. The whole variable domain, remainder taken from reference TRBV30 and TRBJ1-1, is SQTIHQWPATLVQPVGSPLSLECTVEGTSNPNLYWYRQAAGRGLQLLFYSVGIGQISSEVPQNLSASRPQDRQFILSSKKLLLSDSGFYLCAFRGDLAWGTEAFFGQGTRLTVV.

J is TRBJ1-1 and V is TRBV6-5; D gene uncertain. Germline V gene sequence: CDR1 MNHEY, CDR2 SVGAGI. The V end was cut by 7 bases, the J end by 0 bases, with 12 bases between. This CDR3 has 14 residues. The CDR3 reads CASTQAQLNTEAFF. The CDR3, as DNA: TGTGCCAGCACTCAGGCACAGCTGAACACTGAAGCTTTCTTT.

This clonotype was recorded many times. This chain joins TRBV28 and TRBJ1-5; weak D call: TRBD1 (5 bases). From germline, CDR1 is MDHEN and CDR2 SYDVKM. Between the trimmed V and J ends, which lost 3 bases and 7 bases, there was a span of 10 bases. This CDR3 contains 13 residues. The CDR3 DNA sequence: TGTGCCAGCAGTTTGGGAGGGGTCCAGCCCCAGCATTTT. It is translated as CASSLGGVQPQHF.

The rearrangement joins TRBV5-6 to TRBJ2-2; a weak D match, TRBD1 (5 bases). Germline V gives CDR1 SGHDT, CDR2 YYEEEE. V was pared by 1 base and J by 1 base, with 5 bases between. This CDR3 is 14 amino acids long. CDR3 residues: CASSLTGNTGELFF. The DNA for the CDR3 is TGTGCCAGCAGCTTGACAGGGAACACCGGGGAGCTGTTTTTT.

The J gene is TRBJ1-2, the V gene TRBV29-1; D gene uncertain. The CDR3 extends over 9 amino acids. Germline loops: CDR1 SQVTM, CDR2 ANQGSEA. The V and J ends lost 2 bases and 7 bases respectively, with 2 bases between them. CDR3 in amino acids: CSVEPGYTF. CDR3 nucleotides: TGCAGCGTTGAACCTGGCTACACCTTC.

CDR3 region: CAGRLDWATGELFF. The CDR3 DNA sequence: TGTGCCGGCCGACTGGACTGGGCCACCGGGGAGCTGTTTTTT. J is TRBJ2-2 and V is TRBV19; D is perhaps TRBD2 (5 bases). The germline V and J ends were trimmed by 11 bases and 4 bases, with 17 bases remaining between them. Germline-derived CDR1 and CDR2 are LNHDA and SQIVND (reference sequence). The CDR3 consists of 14 residues. Filled out from reference TRBV19 and TRBJ2-2, the complete variable domain reads DGGITQSPKYLFRKEGQNVTLSCEQNLNHDAMYWYRQDPGQGLRLIYYSQIVNDFQKGDIAEGYSVSREKKESFPLTVTSAQKNPTAFYLCAGRLDWATGELFFGEGSRLTVL.

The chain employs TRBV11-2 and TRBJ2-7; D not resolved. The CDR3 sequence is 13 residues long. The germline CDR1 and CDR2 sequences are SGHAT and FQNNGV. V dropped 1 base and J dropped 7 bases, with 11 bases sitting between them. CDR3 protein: CASSLVPIGEQYV. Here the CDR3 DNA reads TGTGCCAGCAGCTTAGTCCCGATCGGGGAGCAGTACGTC.

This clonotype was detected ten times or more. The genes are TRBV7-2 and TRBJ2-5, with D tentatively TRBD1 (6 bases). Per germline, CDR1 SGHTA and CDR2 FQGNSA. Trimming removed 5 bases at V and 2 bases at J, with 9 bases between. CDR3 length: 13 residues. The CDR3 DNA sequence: TGTGCCAGCAGCCTGGACAGACAAGAGACCCAGTACTTC. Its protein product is CASSLDRQETQYF.